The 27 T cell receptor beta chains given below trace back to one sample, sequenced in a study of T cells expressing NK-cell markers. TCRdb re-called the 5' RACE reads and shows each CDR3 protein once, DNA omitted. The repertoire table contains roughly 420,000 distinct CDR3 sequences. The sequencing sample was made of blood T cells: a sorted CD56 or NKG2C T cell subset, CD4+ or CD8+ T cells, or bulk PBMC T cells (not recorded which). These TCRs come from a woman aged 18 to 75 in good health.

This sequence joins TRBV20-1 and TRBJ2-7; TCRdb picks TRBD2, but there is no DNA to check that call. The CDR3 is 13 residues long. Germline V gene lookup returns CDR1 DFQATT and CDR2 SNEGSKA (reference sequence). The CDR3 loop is CSAKREGLYEQYF.

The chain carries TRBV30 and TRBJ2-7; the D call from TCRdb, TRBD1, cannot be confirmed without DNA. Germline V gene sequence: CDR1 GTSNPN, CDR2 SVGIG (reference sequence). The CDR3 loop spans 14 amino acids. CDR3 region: CAWSPQVTSYEQYF.

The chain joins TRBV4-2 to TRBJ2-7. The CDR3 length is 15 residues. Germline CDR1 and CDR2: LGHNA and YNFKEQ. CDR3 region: CASSQDSYSFYEQYF.

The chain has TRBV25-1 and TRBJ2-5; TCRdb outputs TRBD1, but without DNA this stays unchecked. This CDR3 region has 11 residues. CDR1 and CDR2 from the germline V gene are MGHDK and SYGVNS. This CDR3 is CASKGVDTQYF.

CDR3 loop: CASSPISGGHNEQFF. V usage is TRBV13 and J usage is TRBJ2-1; the TCRdb D gene call, TRBD2, has no DNA to confirm it. CDR3 size: 15 residues. Germline V gene lookup returns CDR1 PRHDT and CDR2 FYEKMQ (reference sequence).

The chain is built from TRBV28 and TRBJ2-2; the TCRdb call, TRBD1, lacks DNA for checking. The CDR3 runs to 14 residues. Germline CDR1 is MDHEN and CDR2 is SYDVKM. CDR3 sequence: CASSLTQVTGELFF.

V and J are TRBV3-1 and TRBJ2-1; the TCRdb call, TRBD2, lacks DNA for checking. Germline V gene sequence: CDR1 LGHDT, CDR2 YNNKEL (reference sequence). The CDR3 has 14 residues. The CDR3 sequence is CASSPSGGAGEQFF.

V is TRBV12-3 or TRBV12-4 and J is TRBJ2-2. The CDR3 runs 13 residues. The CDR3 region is CASAHSRYGELFF.

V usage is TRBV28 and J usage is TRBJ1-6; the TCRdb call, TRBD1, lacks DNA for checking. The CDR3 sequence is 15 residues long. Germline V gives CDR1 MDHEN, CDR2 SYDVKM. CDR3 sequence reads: CATGGGGTYNSPLHF.

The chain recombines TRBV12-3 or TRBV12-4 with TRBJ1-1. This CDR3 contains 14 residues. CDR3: CASMEGPLGTEAFF.

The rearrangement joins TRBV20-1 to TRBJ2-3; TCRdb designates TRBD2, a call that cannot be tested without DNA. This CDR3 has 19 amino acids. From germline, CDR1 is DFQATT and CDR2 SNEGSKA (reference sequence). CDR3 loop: CSARDPGLAGLGRTDTQYF.

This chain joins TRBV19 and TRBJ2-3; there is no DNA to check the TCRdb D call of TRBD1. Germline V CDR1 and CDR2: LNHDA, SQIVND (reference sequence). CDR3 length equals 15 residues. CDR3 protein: CASSARQANTDTQYF.

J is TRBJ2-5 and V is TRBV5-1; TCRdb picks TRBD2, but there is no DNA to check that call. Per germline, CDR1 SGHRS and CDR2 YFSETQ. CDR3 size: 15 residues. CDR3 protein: CASSLEAGPQETQYF.

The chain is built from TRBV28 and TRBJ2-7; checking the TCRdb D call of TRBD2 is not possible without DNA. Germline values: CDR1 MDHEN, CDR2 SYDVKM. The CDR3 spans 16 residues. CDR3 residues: CASSPSGSGNSYEQYF.

CDR3 in amino acids: CASSLGRQQETQYF. The rearrangement uses TRBV11-2 and TRBJ2-5. The CDR3 is 14 amino acids. CDR1 is SGHAT, CDR2 FQNNGV, per germline.

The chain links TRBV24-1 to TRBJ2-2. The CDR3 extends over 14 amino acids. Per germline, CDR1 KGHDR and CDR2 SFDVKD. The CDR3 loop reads CATSESDVTGELFF.

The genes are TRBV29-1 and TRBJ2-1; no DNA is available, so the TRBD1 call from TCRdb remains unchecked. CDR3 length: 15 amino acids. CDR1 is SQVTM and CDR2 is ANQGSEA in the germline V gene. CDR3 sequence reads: CSVEDWDRGLYEQFF.

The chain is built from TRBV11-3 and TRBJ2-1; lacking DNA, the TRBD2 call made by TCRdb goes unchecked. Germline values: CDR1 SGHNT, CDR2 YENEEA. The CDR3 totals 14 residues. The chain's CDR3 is CASSLGLGLDEQFF.

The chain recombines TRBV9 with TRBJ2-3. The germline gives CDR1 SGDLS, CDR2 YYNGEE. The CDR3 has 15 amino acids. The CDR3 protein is CATSGTPLGTDTQYF.

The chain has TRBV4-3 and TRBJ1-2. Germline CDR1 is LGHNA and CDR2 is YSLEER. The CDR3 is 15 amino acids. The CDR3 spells CASSQDWGGVRGYTF.

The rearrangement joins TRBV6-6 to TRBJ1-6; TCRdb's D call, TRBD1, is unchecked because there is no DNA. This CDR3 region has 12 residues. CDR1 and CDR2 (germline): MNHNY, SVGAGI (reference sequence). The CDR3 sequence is CASSTGGSPLHF.

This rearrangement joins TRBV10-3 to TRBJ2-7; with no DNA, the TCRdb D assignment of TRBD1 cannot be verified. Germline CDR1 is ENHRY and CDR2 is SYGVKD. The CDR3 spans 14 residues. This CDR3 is CAISGQGISYEQYF.

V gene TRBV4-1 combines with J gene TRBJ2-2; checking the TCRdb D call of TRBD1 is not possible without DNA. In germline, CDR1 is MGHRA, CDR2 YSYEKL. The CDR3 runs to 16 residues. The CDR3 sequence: CASSQGQGAATGELFF.

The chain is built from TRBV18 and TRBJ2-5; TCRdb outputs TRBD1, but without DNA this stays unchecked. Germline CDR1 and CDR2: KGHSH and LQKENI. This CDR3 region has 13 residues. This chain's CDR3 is CASSPPPGETQYF.

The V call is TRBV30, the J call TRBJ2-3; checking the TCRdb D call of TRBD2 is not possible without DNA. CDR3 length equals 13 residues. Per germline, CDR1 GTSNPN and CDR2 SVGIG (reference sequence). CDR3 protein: CAWRGTSLDTQYF.

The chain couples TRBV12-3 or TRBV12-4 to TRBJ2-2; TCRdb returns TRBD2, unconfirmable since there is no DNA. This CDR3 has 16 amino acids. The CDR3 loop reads CASSLGSGGAVGELFF.

This CDR3 is CATSDPRILDGEQFF. This chain connects TRBV24-1 to TRBJ2-1. The CDR3 sequence is 15 residues long. Germline assignment: CDR1 KGHDR and CDR2 SFDVKD.